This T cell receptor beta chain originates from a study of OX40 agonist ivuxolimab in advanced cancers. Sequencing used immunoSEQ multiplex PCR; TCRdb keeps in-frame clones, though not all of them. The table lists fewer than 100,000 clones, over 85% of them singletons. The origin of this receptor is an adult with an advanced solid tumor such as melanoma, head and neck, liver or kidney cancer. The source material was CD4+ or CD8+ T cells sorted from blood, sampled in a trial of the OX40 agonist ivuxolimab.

CDR3 region: CASSPSGSYTEAFF. The DNA for the CDR3 is TGCGCCAGCAGTCCCTCAGGGTCCTACACTGAAGCTTTCTTT. The J gene is TRBJ1-1, the V gene TRBV5-1; a weak D match, TRBD1 (5 bases). Looked up from germline, CDR1 is SGHRS and CDR2 is YFSETQ. The length of the CDR3 is 14 residues. V gave up 5 bases and J gave up 3 bases, with 14 bases separating them.